The 26 T cell receptor beta chains given below trace back to one sample, sequenced in a study of shared clonotypes between healthy human individuals. Profiling relied on immunoSEQ multiplex PCR, and the TCRdb table lists in-frame clones only, not all of them. Of some 2,000,000 clones detected, around 95% appear once; the ten largest clones hold 0.13%. Material: naive CD4+ T cells sorted from blood. As for subset: CD45RA+ positively selected. These receptors all come from a man aged 18 to 35 in good health.

The V gene is TRBV5-1, the J gene TRBJ2-1; TRBD1 is a possible D gene (6 bases). The length of the CDR3 is 15 residues. V was clipped by 0 bases and J by 8 bases, with 15 bases between them. Germline V gene data show CDR1 as SGHRS and CDR2 as YFSETQ. This chain's CDR3 is CASSLGGPSIDEQFF. CDR3 nucleotide sequence: TGCGCCAGCAGCTTGGGGGGGCCCTCTATCGATGAGCAGTTCTTC.

The J gene is TRBJ1-6, the V gene TRBV6-1; no firm D call. Per germline, CDR1 MNHNS and CDR2 SASEGT. The V end was cut by 2 bases, the J end by 11 bases, with 16 bases between. This CDR3 has 15 amino acids. In nucleotides, the CDR3 is TGTGCCAGCAGTGAAATCGAGATTGGGAACCCACCCCTCCACTTT. This encodes CASSEIEIGNPPLHF.

The rearrangement joins TRBV5-1 to TRBJ2-1; the D gene is possibly TRBD1 (5 bases). The germline V gene has CDR1 SGHRS and CDR2 YFSETQ. CDR3 length equals 17 residues. The germline V and J ends were trimmed by 0 bases and 5 bases, with 18 bases remaining between them. The CDR3 nucleotides are TGCGCCAGCAGCTTGGGTTACGGCAGGGAAGACCACAATGAGCAGTTCTTC. Its protein product is CASSLGYGREDHNEQFF.

The rearrangement joins TRBV5-6 to TRBJ2-7, with D unresolved. The CDR3 runs 16 residues. The germline V gene has CDR1 SGHDT and CDR2 YYEEEE. V gave up 1 base and J gave up 1 base, with 15 bases separating them. The CDR3 region is CASSLYIRQVSYEQYF. In DNA, the CDR3 is TGTGCCAGCAGCTTGTACATCCGCCAGGTTTCCTACGAGCAGTACTTC.

The chain is built from TRBV7-9 and TRBJ2-6, with D possibly TRBD1 on 5 matching bases. CDR1 SEHNR and CDR2 FQNEAQ come from the germline V gene (reference sequence). Trimming removed 5 bases at V and 0 bases at J, with 20 bases between. The CDR3 spans 19 residues. The CDR3 protein is CASSPVQGRSSSGANVLTF. CDR3 in DNA: TGTGCCAGCAGCCCGGTCCAGGGTAGAAGTTCCTCTGGGGCCAACGTCCTGACTTTC.

This chain connects TRBV11-2 to TRBJ2-7; no definite D call. Trimming removed 3 bases at V and 0 bases at J, with 3 bases between. Germline CDR1 and CDR2: SGHAT and FQNNGV. This CDR3 comprises 12 residues. Here the CDR3 reads CASSFPSYEQYF. CDR3 coding DNA: TGTGCCAGCAGCTTCCCCTCCTACGAGCAGTACTTC.

The chain joins TRBV27 to TRBJ2-5; 8 bases map to TRBD1. Germline assignment: CDR1 MNHEY and CDR2 SMNVEV (reference sequence). V shed 3 bases and J 5 bases; nucleotides not matched to a gene: 11. CDR3 length equals 16 residues. CDR3 protein: CASSLDREVAPETQYF. The CDR3 DNA follows: TGTGCCAGCAGTTTGGACAGGGAGGTTGCTCCGGAGACCCAGTACTTC.

V and J are TRBV29-1 and TRBJ2-7, with a tentative D call TRBD1 (5 bases). Germline values: CDR1 SQVTM, CDR2 ANQGSEA. Deletions cut 4 bases from V and 0 bases from J, with 10 bases between. CDR3 length equals 13 residues. The CDR3 sequence: CSVAQGSSYEQYF. DNA for the CDR3: TGCAGCGTTGCGCAGGGTAGCTCCTACGAGCAGTACTTC.

The chain combines TRBV30 with TRBJ1-1; no reliable D call. The CDR3 runs 13 residues. The germline V and J ends were trimmed by 2 bases and 3 bases, with 10 bases remaining between them. From germline, CDR1 is GTSNPN and CDR2 SVGIG (reference sequence). The CDR3 region is CAWSQRQDTEAFF. The CDR3 nucleotides read TGTGCCTGGAGTCAACGGCAGGACACTGAAGCTTTCTTT.

The V call is TRBV5-1, the J call TRBJ2-7, with D maybe TRBD2 (6 bases). Looked up from germline, CDR1 is SGHRS and CDR2 is YFSETQ. The V end lost 5 bases, the J end lost 0 bases, and 15 bases lay between the germline ends. The CDR3 runs to 15 residues. The CDR3 region is CASSPGLISSYEQYF. In DNA, the CDR3 is TGCGCCAGCAGTCCTGGACTAATAAGCTCCTACGAGCAGTACTTC. The full variable domain, completed using reference TRBV5-1 and TRBJ2-7, is KAGVTQTPRYLIKTRGQQVTLSCSPISGHRSVSWYQQTPGQGLQFLFEYFSETQRNKGNFPGRFSGRQFSNSRSEMNVSTLELGDSALYLCASSPGLISSYEQYFGPGTRLTVT.

This chain joins TRBV7-2 and TRBJ2-7; D not resolved. Germline V lookup: CDR1 SGHTA, CDR2 FQGNSA. V was shortened by 2 bases and J by 3 bases, with 8 bases between the two germline ends. This CDR3 comprises 13 residues. The CDR3 protein is CASSLSVYYEQYF. DNA for the CDR3: TGTGCCAGCAGCTTAAGTGTCTACTACGAGCAGTACTTC. The entire variable domain, with the rest obtained from reference TRBV7-2 and TRBJ2-7, is as follows: GAGVSQSPSNKVTEKGKDVELRCDPISGHTALYWYRQSLGQGLEFLIYFQGNSAPDKSGLPSDRFSAERTGGSVSTLTIQRTQQEDSAVYLCASSLSVYYEQYFGPGTRLTVT.

The V call is TRBV7-3, the J call TRBJ2-3, with 9 bases lining up with TRBD2. V lost 5 bases to trimming and J lost 4 bases; unmatched junction nucleotides: 7. The CDR3 extends over 15 amino acids. Germline V gives CDR1 SGHTA, CDR2 FQGTGA. The CDR3 DNA reads TGTGCCAGCAGCCCAAAAGGCGGGGGGGCAGATACGCAGTATTTT. It encodes CASSPKGGGADTQYF.

The chain combines TRBV28 with TRBJ2-7; D perhaps matches TRBD2 (6 bases). V was trimmed by 2 bases and J by 0 bases, leaving 14 bases between them. The CDR3 sequence is 16 residues long. The germline V gene encodes CDR1 MDHEN and CDR2 SYDVKM. CDR3 sequence (DNA): TGTGCCAGCAGTTTAAAGGTCGGGGGTCCCTCCTACGAGCAGTACTTC. Its translation is CASSLKVGGPSYEQYF.

V gene TRBV2 combines with J gene TRBJ1-2, with a possible D match to TRBD1 (6 bases). The CDR3 has 16 residues. Trimming stripped 0 bases from V and 7 bases from J, with 18 bases between. CDR1 is SNHLY and CDR2 is FYNNEI in the germline V gene. Written as DNA, the CDR3 is TGTGCCAGCAGTGAAGCATCGGTCGGGGGCGCGGTTGGCTACACCTTC. This sequence encodes CASSEASVGGAVGYTF.

This chain uses TRBV18 with TRBJ2-7; 7 nucleotides match TRBD1. The germline CDR1 and CDR2 sequences are KGHSH and LQKENI. Trimming cost V 3 bases and J 0 bases; bases outside gene matches: 5. CDR3 length: 15 residues. CDR3 region: CASSPGTADSYEQYF. DNA of the CDR3: TGTGCCAGCTCACCCGGGACAGCCGACTCCTACGAGCAGTACTTC.

The V call is TRBV18, the J call TRBJ1-2, with 8 positions matching TRBD1. The length of the CDR3 is 13 residues. V was pared by 2 bases and J by 6 bases, with 2 bases of the junction left unmatched. CDR1 and CDR2 (germline): KGHSH, LQKENI. The CDR3 loop is CASSPMTGDGYTF. Written as DNA, the CDR3 is TGTGCCAGCTCACCAATGACAGGGGATGGCTACACCTTC.

The CDR3 DNA reads TGCAGCGTTGTTTGGTACAGGGGCTCAGCTGAAGCTTTCTTT. Protein product: CSVVWYRGSAEAFF. This sequence joins TRBV29-1 and TRBJ1-1; 7 bases are shared with TRBD1. The CDR3 covers 14 residues. Germline-derived CDR1 and CDR2 are SQVTM and ANQGSEA. The junction had 11 bases not matched to a gene; V was cut back by 4 bases and J by 6 bases.

This chain connects TRBV5-1 to TRBJ2-2; D not certain. The CDR3 extends over 13 amino acids. Germline CDR1 SGHRS, CDR2 YFSETQ. The ends were cut back, 4 bases at V and 4 bases at J, with 8 bases in the middle. CDR3 amino acids: CASSQLSTGELFF. The CDR3, as DNA: TGCGCCAGCAGCCAACTCTCCACCGGGGAGCTGTTTTTT.

The chain couples TRBV28 to TRBJ1-5, with TRBD1 identical over 7 bases. The CDR3 runs to 16 residues. CDR1 is MDHEN and CDR2 is SYDVKM in the germline V gene. With 4 bases clipped from V and 0 bases from J, the junction kept 6 bases outside the gene matches. The CDR3 protein is CASSSPDRNSNQPQHF. The DNA for the CDR3 is TGTGCCAGCAGTTCTCCGGACAGGAATAGCAATCAGCCCCAGCATTTT.

The V and J genes are TRBV9 and TRBJ2-7; TRBD1 matches at 7 bases. CDR1 and CDR2 from the germline V gene are SGDLS and YYNGEE. The ends lost 1 base at V and 1 base at J; junction bases unmatched: 5. The CDR3 consists of 15 residues. The CDR3 DNA reads TGTGCCAGCAGCGTATTTCCGGGACAGTCCTACGAGCAGTACTTC. Its translation is CASSVFPGQSYEQYF.

CDR3 coding DNA: TGTGCCAGCTCATCGCTAGCAGACTCGAACATTCAGTACTTC. It codes for CASSSLADSNIQYF. The chain joins TRBV18 to TRBJ2-4, with a possible D match to TRBD2 (5 bases). Germline V gene lookup returns CDR1 KGHSH and CDR2 LQKENI. Trimming stripped 5 bases from V and 7 bases from J, with 15 bases between. The CDR3 extends over 14 amino acids.

This sequence joins TRBV10-3 and TRBJ2-7, with TRBD1 matching over 7 bases. The germline V gene encodes CDR1 ENHRY and CDR2 SYGVKD. J was trimmed by 4 bases and V by 3 bases; bases with no gene match: 9. The CDR3 loop spans 15 amino acids. DNA for the CDR3: TGTGCCATCAGTGATAGGCAGGGGGACGGGTACGAGCAGTACTTC. Translation: CAISDRQGDGYEQYF.

The chain employs TRBV5-1 and TRBJ2-1, with 8 bases matching TRBD2. With 1 base clipped from V and 4 bases from J, the junction kept 7 bases outside the gene matches. The CDR3 totals 16 residues. Germline values: CDR1 SGHRS, CDR2 YFSETQ. The CDR3 sequence is CASSLLSGGRYNEQFF. The CDR3 nucleotides read TGCGCCAGCAGCTTGCTCTCCGGCGGGAGGTACAATGAGCAGTTCTTC.

The chain joins TRBV5-1 to TRBJ2-7; 8 positions match TRBD1. This CDR3 has 14 residues. The V gene end was trimmed by 4 bases and the J gene end by 6 bases; junction bases not matched to a gene: 9. The germline V gene has CDR1 SGHRS and CDR2 YFSETQ. CDR3 nucleotides: TGCGCCAGCAGCACCCCGGACAGGGAAGTCGAGCAGTACTTC. Encoded protein: CASSTPDREVEQYF.

The CDR3, as DNA: TGTGCCAGCAGCTTATTAAAGCCGGACTCTGGAAACACCATATATTTT. It translates to CASSLLKPDSGNTIYF. V and J are TRBV7-2 and TRBJ1-3, with no clear D. V was clipped by 2 bases and J by 0 bases, with 11 bases between them. This CDR3 has 16 amino acids. Germline assignment: CDR1 SGHTA and CDR2 FQGNSA.

A single count supports this clone. This chain links TRBV30 with TRBJ1-6; TRBD1 might be the D (5 bases). The CDR3 runs 14 residues. V was trimmed by 4 bases and J by 7 bases, leaving 14 bases between them. Germline V gives CDR1 GTSNPN, CDR2 SVGIG (reference sequence). The CDR3 DNA is TGTGCCTGGATGGTTGGGGGAGGGAATTCACCCCTCCACTTT. It encodes CAWMVGGGNSPLHF.